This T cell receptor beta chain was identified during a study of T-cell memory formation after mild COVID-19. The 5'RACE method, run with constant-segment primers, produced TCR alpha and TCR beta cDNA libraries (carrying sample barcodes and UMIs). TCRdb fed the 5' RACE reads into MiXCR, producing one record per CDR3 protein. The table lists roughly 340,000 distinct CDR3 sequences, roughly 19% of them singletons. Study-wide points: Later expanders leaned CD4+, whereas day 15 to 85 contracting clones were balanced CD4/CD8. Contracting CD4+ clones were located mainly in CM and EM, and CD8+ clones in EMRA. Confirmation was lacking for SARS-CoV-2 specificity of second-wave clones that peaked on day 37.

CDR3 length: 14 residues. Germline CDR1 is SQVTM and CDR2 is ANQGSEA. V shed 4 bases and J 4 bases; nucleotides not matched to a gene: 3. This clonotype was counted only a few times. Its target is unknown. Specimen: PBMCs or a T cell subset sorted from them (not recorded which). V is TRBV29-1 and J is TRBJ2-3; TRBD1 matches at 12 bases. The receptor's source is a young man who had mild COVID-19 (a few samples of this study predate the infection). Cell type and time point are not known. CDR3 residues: CSVVGTGGADTQYF. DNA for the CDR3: TGCAGCGTTGTTGGGACAGGGGGCGCAGATACGCAGTATTTT.